Below are 25 T cell receptor beta chains sequenced from a single sample in a study of control samples from healthy donors and cancer patients. Assay: immunoSEQ multiplex PCR; the TCRdb copy retains only in-frame clones and omits some. The sample lists about 59,000 clones, 80% to 95% occurring once. The specimen sequenced was PBMCs. The receptors originated from a man in his forties with colorectal cancer.

This clone came up once. This sequence joins TRBV7-2 and TRBJ2-1; TRBD1 agrees at 8 bases. The CDR3 totals 16 residues. Germline CDR1 SGHTA, CDR2 FQGNSA. Trimming took 2 bases from V and 6 from J; bases not matched to a gene: 9. The CDR3: CASSLNRGSPSNEQFF. The CDR3 DNA sequence: TGTGCCAGCAGCTTAAACAGGGGGTCCCCCTCCAATGAGCAGTTCTTC.

This clone was seen a single time. This chain joins TRBV7-2 and TRBJ2-7; no definite D call. With 3 bases removed from V and 4 bases from J, the gap between germline ends came to 13 bases. Germline V gives CDR1 SGHTA, CDR2 FQGNSA. CDR3 length: 14 amino acids. The CDR3 DNA follows: TGTGCCAGCAGCTTCCTCCCCCTGGAATACGAGCAGTACTTC. This translates into CASSFLPLEYEQYF.

The J gene is TRBJ1-2, the V gene TRBV5-4, with 7 positions matching TRBD1. This CDR3 region has 13 residues. The V gene's germline CDR1 is SGHNT and CDR2 YYREEE (reference sequence). The V gene end was trimmed by 0 bases and the J gene end by 6 bases; junction bases not matched to a gene: 2. The CDR3 protein is CASSLDRGNGYTF. CDR3 sequence (DNA): TGTGCCAGCAGCTTGGACAGGGGTAATGGCTACACCTTC.

The J gene is TRBJ1-1, the V gene TRBV3-1 (or the pseudogene TRBV3-2); D is unresolved. V was trimmed by 2 bases and J by 10 bases, leaving 11 bases between them. The CDR3 is 12 residues long. Germline CDR1 is LGHDT and CDR2 is YNNKEL (reference sequence). CDR3 sequence: CASSQSATGAFF. CDR3 in DNA: TGTGCCAGCAGCCAATCCGCCACCGGAGCTTTCTTT.

With respect to this clone: At one end the junction does not follow the germline gene, possibly because of a read error. The CDR3, as DNA: TGCGCCAGCAGTTTGGATGATGTCGGCGAGCAGTACTTC. It specifies CASSLDDVGEQYF. V gene TRBV5-1 combines with J gene TRBJ2-7; D unresolved. Germline V gene lookup returns CDR1 SGHRS and CDR2 YFSETQ. CDR3 size: 13 residues.

This chain links TRBV4-1 with TRBJ1-5, with 7 bases that match TRBD1. The germline gives CDR1 MGHRA, CDR2 YSYEKL. The CDR3 totals 15 residues. V lost 0 bases, J lost 9 bases, and 8 bases stayed unmatched. CDR3 sequence reads: CASSQEQGPRSPQHF. The CDR3 region has the DNA TGCGCCAGCAGCCAAGAACAGGGGCCCCGGTCGCCCCAGCATTTT.

The chain has TRBV7-9 and TRBJ1-1; D is undetermined. Germline loops: CDR1 SEHNR, CDR2 FQNEAQ (reference sequence). V was cut by 5 bases and J by 2 bases, with 21 bases left in between. CDR3 size: 17 residues. The CDR3 region has the DNA TGTGCCAGCAGCCCTTTAGGGAGAGGCCTACTTAACACTGAAGCTTTCTTT. Protein: CASSPLGRGLLNTEAFF.

The CDR3 spells CATSDTPGTGGRKSQPQHF. CDR3 coding DNA: TGTGCCACCAGTGATACTCCCGGGACAGGGGGCCGAAAGAGTCAGCCCCAGCATTTT. V and J are TRBV24-1 and TRBJ1-5, with 12 bases fitting TRBD1. Losses at the gene ends were 3 bases for V and 6 bases for J; bases not matched to a gene: 14. The germline V gene has CDR1 KGHDR and CDR2 SFDVKD. CDR3 size: 19 residues.

This clone was seen a single time. The chain carries TRBV27 and TRBJ2-7, with D unclear. The germline V gene encodes CDR1 MNHEY and CDR2 SMNVEV (reference sequence). Trimming took 3 bases from V and 2 from J, leaving 14 bases between them. This CDR3 is 15 amino acids long. Written as DNA, the CDR3 is TGTGCCAGCAGTTTGATGGGCCTCGAGGCCTACGAGCAGTACTTC. It translates to CASSLMGLEAYEQYF.

The chain has TRBV7-9 and TRBJ1-1; a weak D match, TRBD1 (6 bases). This CDR3 is built from 15 residues. V was trimmed by 1 base and J by 1 base, leaving 10 bases between them. The germline V gene has CDR1 SEHNR and CDR2 FQNEAQ (reference sequence). CDR3 sequence: CASSLVGGGNTEAFF. The CDR3 DNA follows: TGTGCCAGCAGCTTAGTAGGGGGTGGGAACACTGAAGCTTTCTTT.

The chain recombines TRBV4-1 with TRBJ2-7, with D hard to call. The V gene lost 4 bases and the J gene lost 2 bases, with 12 bases spanning the gap. Germline values: CDR1 MGHRA, CDR2 YSYEKL. The CDR3 is made up of 14 amino acids. The CDR3 region is CASSLTSRAYEQYF. CDR3 coding DNA: TGCGCCAGCAGCCTCACCAGCCGGGCCTACGAGCAGTACTTC.

The chain recombines TRBV2 with TRBJ1-5; D gene ambiguous. The CDR3 is 16 residues long. CDR1 and CDR2 from the germline V gene are SNHLY and FYNNEI. Trimming left V 0 bases short and J 3 bases short, with 12 bases between. As DNA, the CDR3 is TGTGCCAGCAGTGAAGCGGGAAGGGAAATCAATCAGCCCCAGCATTTT. Protein: CASSEAGREINQPQHF. The variable domain in full, completed from reference TRBV2 and TRBJ1-5, reads EPEVTQTPSHQVTQMGQEVILRCVPISNHLYFYWYRQILGQKVEFLVSFYNNEISEKSEIFDDQFSVERPDGSNFTLKIRSTKLEDSAMYFCASSEAGREINQPQHFGDGTRLSIL.

This sequence joins TRBV3-1 (or the pseudogene TRBV3-2) and TRBJ1-3, with D perhaps TRBD1 (5 bases). Trimming pared 2 bases from V and 7 bases from J, leaving 15 bases between. The length of the CDR3 is 15 residues. Germline V gene sequence: CDR1 LGHDT, CDR2 YNNKEL (reference sequence). The CDR3 DNA is TGTGCCAGCAGCCAAAGCTTCGGGGGGAAGAACACCATATATTTT. Translating it yields CASSQSFGGKNTIYF.

CDR3 nucleotides: TGCGCCAGCAGCCGCCGAGTTAACACTGAAGCTTTCTTT. It is translated as CASSRRVNTEAFF. V gene TRBV4-1 combines with J gene TRBJ1-1; the D is unclear. The V gene's germline CDR1 is MGHRA and CDR2 YSYEKL. V dropped 4 bases and J dropped 2 bases, with 8 bases sitting between them. CDR3 length: 13 amino acids.

The chain employs TRBV7-3 and TRBJ1-1; no reliable D call. The germline V gene has CDR1 SGHTA and CDR2 FQGTGA. The CDR3 consists of 14 residues. V was cut by 0 bases and J by 2 bases, with 7 bases left in between. The CDR3, as DNA: TGTGCCAGCAGCTTAACTGGGTCAAACACTGAAGCTTTCTTT. Translating gives CASSLTGSNTEAFF.

V gene TRBV5-1 combines with J gene TRBJ1-1, with D unclear. V was pared by 4 bases and J by 5 bases, with 6 bases between. The germline CDR1 and CDR2 sequences are SGHRS and YFSETQ. The CDR3 loop spans 11 amino acids. CDR3 sequence: CASSLGTEAFF. The CDR3 DNA follows: TGCGCCAGCAGCCTGGGGACTGAAGCTTTCTTT.

The V call is TRBV19, the J call TRBJ1-5; 7 bases map to TRBD1. The CDR3 runs to 17 residues. Germline trimming cut 5 bases from V and 7 bases from J; bases unmatched to any gene: 17. Germline V lookup: CDR1 LNHDA, CDR2 SQIVND (reference sequence). This CDR3 is CASSSGTVRVETQPQHF. The DNA for the CDR3 is TGTGCCAGTAGTTCCGGGACAGTCAGGGTGGAAACCCAGCCCCAGCATTTT. The full variable domain, its missing parts supplied by reference TRBV19 and TRBJ1-5, is DGGITQSPKYLFRKEGQNVTLSCEQNLNHDAMYWYRQDPGQGLRLIYYSQIVNDFQKGDIAEGYSVSREKKESFPLTVTSAQKNPTAFYLCASSSGTVRVETQPQHFGDGTRLSIL.

V usage is TRBV20-1 and J usage is TRBJ1-2, with D perhaps TRBD1 (5 bases). V was cut by 3 bases and J by 3 bases, with 14 bases left in between. Germline CDR1 and CDR2: DFQATT and SNEGSKA (reference sequence). This CDR3 is built from 14 residues. The CDR3, as DNA: TGCAGTGCTAGTCCCCAGGGCAGCCACTATGGCTACACCTTC. Its translation is CSASPQGSHYGYTF.

The V call is TRBV18, the J call TRBJ1-1, with D unclear. CDR1 is KGHSH and CDR2 is LQKENI in the germline V gene. Trimming pared 8 bases from V and 8 bases from J, leaving 21 bases between. The CDR3 has 14 amino acids. Written as DNA, the CDR3 is TGTGCCAGCAAAACAAACGAGGCGGACGCAGAAGCTTTCTTT. Protein sequence: CASKTNEADAEAFF.

The V call is TRBV6-2 or TRBV6-3, the J call TRBJ1-1; no reliable D call. The CDR3 runs 13 residues. V was pared by 2 bases and J by 0 bases, with 4 bases between. CDR1 MNHEY and CDR2 SVGEGT come from the germline V gene. CDR3 nucleotides: TGTGCCAGCAGTTACGCCATGAACACTGAAGCTTTCTTT. It specifies CASSYAMNTEAFF.

This chain joins TRBV18 and TRBJ1-2; the D is unclear. This CDR3 has 16 residues. Germline-derived CDR1 and CDR2 are KGHSH and LQKENI. V dropped 2 bases and J dropped 8 bases, with 21 bases sitting between them. The CDR3 DNA is TGTGCCAGCTCACCAAGCCCCGACTCAAGCCCTCGGGGCTACACCTTC. It translates to CASSPSPDSSPRGYTF.

The chain recombines TRBV7-2 with TRBJ2-2, with 12 bases that match TRBD2. Germline CDR1 reads SGHTA; CDR2 reads FQGNSA. This CDR3 has 17 residues. V was pared by 5 bases and J by 4 bases, with 8 bases of the junction left unmatched. The CDR3 sequence: CASSPSRLAGVTGELFF. Written as DNA, the CDR3 is TGTGCCAGCAGCCCATCAAGACTAGCGGGGGTCACCGGGGAGCTGTTTTTT.

This chain connects TRBV27 to TRBJ2-3; D is ambiguous. The V gene's germline CDR1 is MNHEY and CDR2 SMNVEV (reference sequence). The CDR3 runs to 11 residues. V lost 8 bases to trimming and J lost 2 bases, with 5 bases between them. CDR3 sequence: CASSHTDTQYF. As DNA, the CDR3 is TGTGCCAGCTCCCACACAGATACGCAGTATTTT.

The rearrangement joins TRBV5-1 to TRBJ2-3, with 7 nucleotides matching TRBD1. Germline assignment: CDR1 SGHRS and CDR2 YFSETQ. This CDR3 region has 14 residues. The V and J ends lost 8 bases and 3 bases, in that order; junction bases with no gene match: 9. The CDR3 sequence: CASASNRGTDTQYF. DNA for the CDR3: TGCGCCAGTGCCTCGAACAGGGGAACAGATACGCAGTATTTT. Drawing the rest from reference TRBV5-1 and TRBJ2-3, the complete variable domain is KAGVTQTPRYLIKTRGQQVTLSCSPISGHRSVSWYQQTPGQGLQFLFEYFSETQRNKGNFPGRFSGRQFSNSRSEMNVSTLELGDSALYLCASASNRGTDTQYFGPGTRLTVL.

This chain connects TRBV29-1 to TRBJ2-5; D remains unclear. CDR1 and CDR2 from the germline V gene are SQVTM and ANQGSEA. This CDR3 is built from 11 residues. With 1 base removed from V and 5 bases from J, the gap between germline ends came to 5 bases. The CDR3 DNA reads as TGCAGCGTTGAAGTTTCGGAGACCCAGTACTTC. Its translation is CSVEVSETQYF. The full variable domain, rest sourced from reference TRBV29-1 and TRBJ2-5, is SAVISQKPSRDICQRGTSLTIQCQVDSQVTMMFWYRQQPGQSLTLIATANQGSEATYESGFVIDKFPISRPNLTFSTLTVSNMSPEDSSIYLCSVEVSETQYFGPGTRLLVL.